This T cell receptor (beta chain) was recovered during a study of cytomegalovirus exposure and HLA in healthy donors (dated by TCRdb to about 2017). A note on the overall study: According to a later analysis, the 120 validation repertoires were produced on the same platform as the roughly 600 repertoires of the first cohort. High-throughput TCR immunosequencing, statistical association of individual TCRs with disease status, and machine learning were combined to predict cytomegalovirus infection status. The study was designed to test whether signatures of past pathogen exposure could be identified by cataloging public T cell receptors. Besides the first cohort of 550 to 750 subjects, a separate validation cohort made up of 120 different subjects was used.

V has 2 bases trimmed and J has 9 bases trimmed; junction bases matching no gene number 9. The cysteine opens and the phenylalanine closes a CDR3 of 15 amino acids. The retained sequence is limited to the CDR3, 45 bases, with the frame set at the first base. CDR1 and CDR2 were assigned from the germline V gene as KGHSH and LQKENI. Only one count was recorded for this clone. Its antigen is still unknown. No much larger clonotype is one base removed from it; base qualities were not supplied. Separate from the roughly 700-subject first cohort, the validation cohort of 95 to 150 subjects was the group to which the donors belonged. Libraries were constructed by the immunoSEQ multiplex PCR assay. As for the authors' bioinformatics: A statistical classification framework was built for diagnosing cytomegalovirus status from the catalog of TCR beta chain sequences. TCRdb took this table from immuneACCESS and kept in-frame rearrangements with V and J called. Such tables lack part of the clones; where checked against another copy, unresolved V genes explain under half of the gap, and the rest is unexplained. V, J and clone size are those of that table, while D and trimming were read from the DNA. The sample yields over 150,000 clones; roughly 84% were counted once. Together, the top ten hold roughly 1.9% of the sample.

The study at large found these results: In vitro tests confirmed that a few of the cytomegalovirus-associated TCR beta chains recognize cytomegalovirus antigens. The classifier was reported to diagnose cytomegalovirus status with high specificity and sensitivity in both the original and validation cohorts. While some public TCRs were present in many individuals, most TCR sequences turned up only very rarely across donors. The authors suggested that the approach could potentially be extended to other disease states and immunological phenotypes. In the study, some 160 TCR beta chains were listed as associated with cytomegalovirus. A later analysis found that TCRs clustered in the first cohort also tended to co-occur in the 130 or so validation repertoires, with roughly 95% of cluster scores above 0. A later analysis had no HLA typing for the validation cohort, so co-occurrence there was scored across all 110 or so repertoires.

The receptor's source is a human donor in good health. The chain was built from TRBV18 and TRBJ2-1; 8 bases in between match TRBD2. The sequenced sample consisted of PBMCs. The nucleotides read TGTGCCAGCTCACCAGGAGCGGGAGCTGTAGTTGAGCAGTTCTTC. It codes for CASSPGAGAVVEQFF.